The T cell receptor beta chain described here comes from a study of T cells after yellow fever vaccination. The wider study: Each low-cell-number fraction was prepared by means of SMART-Seq v4 Ultra Low Input.

The CDR3 has 13 amino acids. After removal of 5 bases from V and 2 bases from J, the junction contained 2 bases not matched to a gene. Per the germline V gene, CDR1 is KGHSH and CDR2 is LQKENI. This clonotype was recorded a few times. By 5'RACE template switching, TCR cDNA was produced, with a universal primer site and UMIs added in the process. TCRdb itself ran the 5' RACE reads through MiXCR, one entry per CDR3 protein. Counted here are under 550,000 distinct CDR3 sequences, just over 20% occurring once; the ten biggest clones make up about 16%. V and J are TRBV18 and TRBJ2-7, with TRBD1 matching over 8 bases. The starting material was PBMCs, obtained 21 days after the first yellow fever vaccination. This clonotype originated in a man between 18 and 29 years old who received the YFV17D yellow fever vaccine. CDR3 nucleotides: TGTGCCAGCTCAAGACAGGGGACCTACGAGCAGTACGTC. Its protein is CASSRQGTYEQYV.